This T cell receptor (beta chain) was recovered during a study of T cells in Graves' hyperthyroidism and ophthalmopathy (dated by TCRdb to between 2017 and 2020). Looking at the study overall: Peripheral blood samples were taken at the time of initial diagnosis, prior to any treatment. Once sampling was done, hyperthyroidism patients were given methimazole at a starting dose of 30 mg daily, whereas ophthalmopathy patients were given high-dose intravenous methylprednisolone. For training and testing, the approximately 92 patients in the discovery cohort were randomly divided in a 7:3 ratio. In roughly six Graves' hyperthyroidism patients, the study also compared T-cell repertoires from thyroid tissue with T-cell repertoires from blood. TCR Vbeta CDR3 sequencing of some 140 peripheral blood samples (over 40 ophthalmopathy, 75 to 80 hyperthyroidism and roughly 17 progressor patients) is reported in the paper. TCR V-J signatures able to tell the groups apart were searched for in a discovery cohort of 90 to 100 patients, of whom more than 40 had Graves' ophthalmopathy and under 65 had stable Graves' hyperthyroidism. Prospective prediction of ophthalmopathy was tested in an independent validation cohort of some 20 hyperthyroidism patients and 17 patients who later progressed to ophthalmopathy.

General findings and caveats noted by the study authors: A model built on a 13 V-J signature distinguished ophthalmopathy from stable hyperthyroidism, reaching around 87% sensitivity and about 81% specificity in cross-validation and 80%/75% in testing. Most expanded thyroid clonotypes (frequency above 0.001) were also found in blood, which suggests that blood repertoires may mirror thyroid immune responses. During validation, the model predicted progression to ophthalmopathy a median of around 6 months ahead of onset, with roughly 65% sensitivity and about 72% specificity. Sample size was not statistically predetermined, and blinding of investigators to group allocation was not performed.

Measured from the cysteine to the phenylalanine, the CDR3 is 13 residues long. The sequence is cut down to CDR3 DNA, 39 bases in frame from base 1. A distance of 10 bases separates the germline ends of V and J, which lose 5 bases and 5 bases respectively. Looking up the germline V gene yields CDR1 MNHNS and CDR2 SASEGT. This clonotype was counted ten times or more. No cognate antigen has been identified for it. No base quality values were provided; no much bigger clone lies one nucleotide off. Ophthalmopathy patients had moderately to severely active disease, with a Clinical Activity Score of 3 or more, a NOSPECS grade of 4 or more, and a disease duration of less than 3 months. The study excluded patients with uncontrolled infections, other autoimmune diseases, pregnancy or lactation. Diagnoses were established on the basis of clinical symptoms, serum thyroxine and TRAb, thyroid ultrasound, and orbital computed tomography. PBMCs were isolated from approximately 10 ml of fresh peripheral blood by Ficoll-Paque density gradient centrifugation. Total RNA was extracted using Trizol reagent, and RNA quality was assessed on an Agilent 2100 Bioanalyzer.

TCR beta CDR3 regions were amplified from RNA transcripts. The TCR CDR3 was subjected to a first round of RT-PCR using the HTBI primer set and the Qiagen OneStep RT-PCR kit. Libraries were constructed in a second round of multiplex PCR, after which size selection and purification were performed. Sequencing of the libraries was done on an Illumina HiSeq2000 using paired-end 100 bp reads. As for how the authors treated the data: SOAPnuke was used to process the raw data, with reads discarded if the reads contained adapters or uncalled bases, had a mean Phred below 15, or lacked an exact constant-primer or identifier match. COPE v1.2.5 was used to merge high-quality paired reads, and clonotypes were defined as unique nucleotide sequences. MiTCR v1.1 was used to align the clonotypes against IMGT TRBV, TRBD and TRBJ reference segments. The analysis included only V-J combinations with a frequency above 0.0001, which together covered about 99% of the repertoires. The TCS score was defined as the ratio of F50 (clonal expansion) to E x V (chaos), calculated using BLOSUM62-based TCRdist between CDR3 peptides within each V-J. Welch's t-statistics and random forest reduced just over 500 V-J features to roughly 13, which were used in a naive Bayes classifier (R e1071). TCRdb took the public reads, trimmed them with fastp at Q25, ran MiXCR for clone calling and kept in-frame beta chains. Each entry is one CDR3 protein sequence, shown with its most common DNA and genes. These V and J calls derive from TCRdb rather than the authors' analysis. The sample table holds about 380,000 distinct CDR3 sequences, of which 14% were seen once. Around a fifth of the sample goes to the ten largest clones.

The chain couples TRBV6-1 to TRBJ2-1, with the D segment identity uncertain. The specimen was blood. The sequence derives from a woman aged 25-40 years with Graves' ophthalmopathy. The base sequence is TGTGCCAGCAGTATCCCGCCCCACAATGAGCAGTTCTTC. Translated, this is CASSIPPHNEQFF.